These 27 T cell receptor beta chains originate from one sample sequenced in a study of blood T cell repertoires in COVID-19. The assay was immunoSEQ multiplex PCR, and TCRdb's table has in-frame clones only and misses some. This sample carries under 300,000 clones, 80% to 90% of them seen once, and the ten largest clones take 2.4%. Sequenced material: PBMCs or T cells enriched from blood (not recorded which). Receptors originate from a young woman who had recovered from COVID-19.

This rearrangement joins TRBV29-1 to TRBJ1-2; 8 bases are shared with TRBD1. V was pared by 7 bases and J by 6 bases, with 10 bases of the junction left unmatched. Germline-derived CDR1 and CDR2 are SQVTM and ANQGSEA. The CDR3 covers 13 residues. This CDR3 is CSDLTGDPDGYTF. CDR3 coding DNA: TGCAGCGACTTGACAGGGGATCCGGATGGCTACACCTTC.

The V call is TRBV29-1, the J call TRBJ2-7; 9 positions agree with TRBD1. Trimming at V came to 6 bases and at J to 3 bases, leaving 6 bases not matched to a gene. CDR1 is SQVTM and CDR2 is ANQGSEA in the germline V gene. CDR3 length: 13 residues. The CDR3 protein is CSVETGGLYEQYF. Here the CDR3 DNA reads TGCAGCGTAGAAACAGGGGGCCTCTACGAGCAGTACTTC.

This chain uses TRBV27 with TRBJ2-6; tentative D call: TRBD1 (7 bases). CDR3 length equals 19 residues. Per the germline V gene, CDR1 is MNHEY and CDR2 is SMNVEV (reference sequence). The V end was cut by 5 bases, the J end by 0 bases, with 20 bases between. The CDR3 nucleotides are TGTGCCAGCAGTACCAGGGGTTCAGGGGGGCCCTCTGGGGCCAACGTCCTGACTTTC. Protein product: CASSTRGSGGPSGANVLTF.

In DNA, the CDR3 is TGTGCCCTTGACAGTTCTGAAACCGGGGAGCTGTTTTTT. It yields the protein CALDSSETGELFF. This rearrangement joins TRBV28 to TRBJ2-2; TRBD1 might be the D (5 bases). Trimming shortened V by 11 bases and J by 5 bases, and 15 bases separated the two germline ends. The CDR3 covers 13 residues. Per germline, CDR1 MDHEN and CDR2 SYDVKM. Together with reference TRBV28 and TRBJ2-2, the CDR3 gives the full variable domain: DVKVTQSSRYLVKRTGEKVFLECVQDMDHENMFWYRQDPGLGLRLIYFSYDVKMKEKGDIPEGYSVSREKKERFSLILESASTNQTSMYLCALDSSETGELFFGEGSRLTVL.

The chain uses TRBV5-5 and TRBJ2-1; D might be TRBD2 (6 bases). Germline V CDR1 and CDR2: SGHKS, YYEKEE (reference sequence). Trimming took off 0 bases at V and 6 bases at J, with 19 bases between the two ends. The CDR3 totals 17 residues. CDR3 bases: TGTGCCAGCAGCTTGGAAGGTTCTGGGCTAGCGCGCAATGAGCAGTTCTTC. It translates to CASSLEGSGLARNEQFF.

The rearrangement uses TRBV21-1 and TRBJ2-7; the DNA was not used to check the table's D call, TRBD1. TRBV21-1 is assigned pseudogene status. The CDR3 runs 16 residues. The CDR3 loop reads CASSKGDREPHYEQYF. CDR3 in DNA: TGTGCCAGCAGCAAAGGCGACAGGGAGCCGCATTACGAGCAGTACTTC.

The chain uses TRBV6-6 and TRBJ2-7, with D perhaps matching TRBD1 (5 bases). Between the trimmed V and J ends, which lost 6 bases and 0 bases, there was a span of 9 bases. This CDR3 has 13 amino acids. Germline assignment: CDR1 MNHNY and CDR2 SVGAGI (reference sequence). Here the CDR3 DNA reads TGTGCCAGCAGGACTGACAGCTCCTACGAGCAGTACTTC. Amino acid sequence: CASRTDSSYEQYF.

Written as DNA, the CDR3 is TGTGCCAGCAGTTTATCTCCGGGACAGGGATCGCCTGAAGCTTTCTTT. This codes for CASSLSPGQGSPEAFF. This sequence joins TRBV7-9 and TRBJ1-1, with 9 nucleotides matching TRBD1. V gave up 6 bases and J gave up 6 bases; unmatched junction bases: 14. This CDR3 has 16 residues. Per the germline V gene, CDR1 is SEHNR and CDR2 is FQNEAQ (reference sequence).

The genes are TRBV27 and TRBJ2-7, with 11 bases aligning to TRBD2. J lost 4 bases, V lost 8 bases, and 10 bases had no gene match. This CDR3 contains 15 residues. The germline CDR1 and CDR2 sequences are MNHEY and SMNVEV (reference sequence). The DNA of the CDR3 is TGTGCCAGCCGTACTAATAGCGGGGGGGGATACGAGCAGTACTTC. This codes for CASRTNSGGGYEQYF.

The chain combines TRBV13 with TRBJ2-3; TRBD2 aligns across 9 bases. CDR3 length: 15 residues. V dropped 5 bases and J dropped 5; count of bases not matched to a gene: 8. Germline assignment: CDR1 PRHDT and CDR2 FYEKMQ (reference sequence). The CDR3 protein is CASSPGRGGLDTQYF. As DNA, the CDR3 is TGTGCCAGCAGCCCGGGGCGGGGGGGCCTAGATACGCAGTATTTT.

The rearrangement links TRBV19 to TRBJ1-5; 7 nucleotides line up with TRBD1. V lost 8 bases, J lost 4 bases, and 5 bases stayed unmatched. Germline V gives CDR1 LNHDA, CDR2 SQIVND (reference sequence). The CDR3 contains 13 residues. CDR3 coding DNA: TGTGCCAGTTCGGGACAGACGAATCAGCCCCAGCATTTT. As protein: CASSGQTNQPQHF.

CDR3 loop: CASSLGGPVGNQPQHF. As DNA, the CDR3 is TGTGCCAGCAGCTTGGGGGGGCCGGTTGGCAATCAGCCCCAGCATTTT. The chain links TRBV7-9 to TRBJ1-5, with D possibly being TRBD1 (6 bases). V gave up 3 bases and J gave up 2 bases, with 14 bases separating them. The CDR3 covers 16 residues. CDR1 and CDR2 from the germline V gene are SEHNR and FQNEAQ (reference sequence).

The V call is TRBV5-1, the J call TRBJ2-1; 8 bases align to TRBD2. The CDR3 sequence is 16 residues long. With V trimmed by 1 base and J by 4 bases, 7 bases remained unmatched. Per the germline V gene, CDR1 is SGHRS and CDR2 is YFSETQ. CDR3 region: CASSLSLSGEYNEQFF. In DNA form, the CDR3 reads TGCGCCAGCAGCTTGTCTCTTAGCGGGGAGTACAATGAGCAGTTCTTC. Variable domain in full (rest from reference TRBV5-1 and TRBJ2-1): KAGVTQTPRYLIKTRGQQVTLSCSPISGHRSVSWYQQTPGQGLQFLFEYFSETQRNKGNFPGRFSGRQFSNSRSEMNVSTLELGDSALYLCASSLSLSGEYNEQFFGPGTRLTVL.

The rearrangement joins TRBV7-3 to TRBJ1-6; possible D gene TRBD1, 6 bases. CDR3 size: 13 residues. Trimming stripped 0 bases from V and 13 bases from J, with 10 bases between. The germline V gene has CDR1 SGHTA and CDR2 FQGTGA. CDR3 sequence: CASSLTQGGPLHF. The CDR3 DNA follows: TGTGCCAGCAGCTTAACACAGGGAGGGCCCCTCCACTTT.

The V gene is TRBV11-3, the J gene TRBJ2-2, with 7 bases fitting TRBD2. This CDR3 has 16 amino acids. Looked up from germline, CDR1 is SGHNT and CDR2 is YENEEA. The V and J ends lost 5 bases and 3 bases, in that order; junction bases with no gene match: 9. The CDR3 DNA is TGTGCCAGCAGCATCGACAGCGGGACTTACACCGGGGAGCTGTTTTTT. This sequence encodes CASSIDSGTYTGELFF.

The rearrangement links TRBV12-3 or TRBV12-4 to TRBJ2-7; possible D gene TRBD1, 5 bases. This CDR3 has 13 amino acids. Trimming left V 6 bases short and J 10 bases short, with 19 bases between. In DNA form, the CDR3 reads TGTGCCAGCAGCCCTGTAAGGGAAGGGGCTCAGTACTTC. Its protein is CASSPVREGAQYF.

The CDR3 region is CASLPGQGPYSNQPQHF. The CDR3 DNA reads as TGTGCAAGTCTCCCGGGACAGGGGCCTTATAGCAATCAGCCCCAGCATTTT. The V gene is TRBV12-2, the J gene TRBJ1-5; the DNA was not compared with TRBD1, the D call given in the table. TRBV12-2 is classified as a pseudogene. The CDR3 contains 17 residues.

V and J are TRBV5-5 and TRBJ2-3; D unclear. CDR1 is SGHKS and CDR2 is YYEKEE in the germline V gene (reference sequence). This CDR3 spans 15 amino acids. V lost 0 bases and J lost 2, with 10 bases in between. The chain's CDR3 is CASSLVSQYTDTQYF. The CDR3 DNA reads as TGTGCCAGCAGCTTGGTTTCGCAGTACACAGATACGCAGTATTTT. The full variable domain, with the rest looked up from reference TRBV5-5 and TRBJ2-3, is DAGVTQSPTHLIKTRGQQVTLRCSPISGHKSVSWYQQVLGQGPQFIFQYYEKEERGRGNFPDRFSARQFPNYSSELNVNALLLGDSALYLCASSLVSQYTDTQYFGPGTRLTVL.

The CDR3 loop reads CASSFGGWNTGELFF. The CDR3, as DNA: TGTGCCAGCAGCTTCGGGGGTTGGAACACCGGGGAGCTGTTTTTT. V is TRBV7-3 and J is TRBJ2-2; tentative D call: TRBD2 (6 bases). Germline CDR1 SGHTA, CDR2 FQGTGA. The CDR3 totals 15 residues. Trimming took off 3 bases at V and 1 base at J, with 9 bases between the two ends.

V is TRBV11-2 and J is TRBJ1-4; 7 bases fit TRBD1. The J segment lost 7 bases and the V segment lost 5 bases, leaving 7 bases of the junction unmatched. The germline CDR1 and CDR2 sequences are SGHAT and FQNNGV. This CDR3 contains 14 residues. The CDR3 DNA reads TGTGCCAGCAGCGTGGGGACAGACCTTGAAAAACTGTTTTTT. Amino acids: CASSVGTDLEKLFF.

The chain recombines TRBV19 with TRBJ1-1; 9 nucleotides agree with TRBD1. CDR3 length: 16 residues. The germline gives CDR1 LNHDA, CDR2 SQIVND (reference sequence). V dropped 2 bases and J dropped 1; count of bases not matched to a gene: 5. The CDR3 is CASSIKATGGNTEAFF. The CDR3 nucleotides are TGTGCCAGTAGTATAAAGGCGACAGGGGGGAACACTGAAGCTTTCTTT.

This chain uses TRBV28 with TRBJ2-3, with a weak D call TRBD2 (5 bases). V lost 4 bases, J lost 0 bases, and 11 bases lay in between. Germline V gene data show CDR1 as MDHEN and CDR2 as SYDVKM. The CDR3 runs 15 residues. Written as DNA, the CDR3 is TGTGCCAGCAGTTCCCTCAGGAGGAGCACAGATACGCAGTATTTT. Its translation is CASSSLRRSTDTQYF.

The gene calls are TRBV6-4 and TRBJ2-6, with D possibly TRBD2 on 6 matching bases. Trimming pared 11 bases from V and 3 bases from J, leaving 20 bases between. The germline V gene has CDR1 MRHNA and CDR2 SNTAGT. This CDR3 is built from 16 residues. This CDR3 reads CAGRTRSRGGANVLTF. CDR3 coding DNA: TGTGCCGGGAGGACAAGGTCTAGAGGTGGGGCCAACGTCCTGACTTTC.

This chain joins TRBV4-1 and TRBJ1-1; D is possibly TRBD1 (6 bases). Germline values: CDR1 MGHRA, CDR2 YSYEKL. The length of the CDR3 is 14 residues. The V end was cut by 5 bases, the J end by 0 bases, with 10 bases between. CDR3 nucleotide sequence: TGCGCCAGCAGCAGGGGGGGCCTGAACACTGAAGCTTTCTTT. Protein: CASSRGGLNTEAFF.

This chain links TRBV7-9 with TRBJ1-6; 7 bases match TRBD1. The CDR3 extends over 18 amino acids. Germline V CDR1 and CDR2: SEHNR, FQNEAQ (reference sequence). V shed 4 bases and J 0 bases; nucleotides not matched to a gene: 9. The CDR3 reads CASSSGTASSSYNSPLHF. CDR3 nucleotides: TGTGCCAGCAGCTCAGGGACAGCGTCAAGCTCCTATAATTCACCCCTCCACTTT. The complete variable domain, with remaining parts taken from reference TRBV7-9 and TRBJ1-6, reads DTGVSQNPRHKITKRGQNVTFRCDPISEHNRLYWYRQTLGQGPEFLTYFQNEAQLEKSRLLSDRFSAERPKGSFSTLEIQRTEQGDSAMYLCASSSGTASSSYNSPLHFGNGTRLTVT.

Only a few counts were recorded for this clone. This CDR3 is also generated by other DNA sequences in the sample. The CDR3 nucleotides are TGTGCCAGCAGTGAAAGGGGCCTGAACACTGAAGCTTTCTTT. It translates to CASSERGLNTEAFF. This chain joins TRBV6-1 and TRBJ1-1, with a weak D call TRBD1 (5 bases). CDR1 and CDR2 from the germline V gene are MNHNS and SASEGT. The CDR3 spans 14 residues. Trimming took 2 bases from V and 0 from J, leaving 7 bases between them.

The CDR3 sequence: CASSLWGGSYEQYF. CDR3 nucleotides: TGTGCCAGTAGTCTGTGGGGGGGATCTTACGAGCAGTACTTC. The J gene is TRBJ2-7, the V gene TRBV19; 7 bases fit TRBD2. The J segment lost 4 bases and the V segment lost 5 bases, leaving 8 bases of the junction unmatched. CDR3 length equals 14 residues. Germline V gene sequence: CDR1 LNHDA, CDR2 SQIVND (reference sequence). The full variable domain, in which reference TRBV19 and TRBJ2-7 provide the parts outside the CDR3, is DGGITQSPKYLFRKEGQNVTLSCEQNLNHDAMYWYRQDPGQGLRLIYYSQIVNDFQKGDIAEGYSVSREKKESFPLTVTSAQKNPTAFYLCASSLWGGSYEQYFGPGTRLTVT.